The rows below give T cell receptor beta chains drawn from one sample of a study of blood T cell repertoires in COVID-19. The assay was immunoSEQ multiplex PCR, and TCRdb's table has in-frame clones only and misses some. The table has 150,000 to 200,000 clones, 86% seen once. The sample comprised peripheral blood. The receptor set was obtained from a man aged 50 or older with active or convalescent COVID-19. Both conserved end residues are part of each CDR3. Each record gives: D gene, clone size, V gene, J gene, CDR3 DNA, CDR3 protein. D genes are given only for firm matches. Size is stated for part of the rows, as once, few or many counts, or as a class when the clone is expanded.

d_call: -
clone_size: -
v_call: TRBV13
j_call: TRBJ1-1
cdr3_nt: TGTGCCAGCAGCTTAGGACAGCTTAAGAACACTGAAGCTTTCTTT
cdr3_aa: CASSLGQLKNTEAFF

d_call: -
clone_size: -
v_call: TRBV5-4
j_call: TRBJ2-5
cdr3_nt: TGTGCCAGCAGCTTGGTCGGCCAAGAGACCCAGTACTTC
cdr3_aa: CASSLVGQETQYF

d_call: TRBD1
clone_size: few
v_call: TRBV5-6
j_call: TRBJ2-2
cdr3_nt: TGTGCCAGCAGTACAGGGGGCGTGGGCGGGGAGCTGTTTTTT
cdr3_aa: CASSTGGVGGELFF

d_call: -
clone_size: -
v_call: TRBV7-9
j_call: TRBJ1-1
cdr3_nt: TGTGCCAGCAGCTTAAATACAGGCGTTGAGGACACTGAAGCTTTCTTT
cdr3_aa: CASSLNTGVEDTEAFF

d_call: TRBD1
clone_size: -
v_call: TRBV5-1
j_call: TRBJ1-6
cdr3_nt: TGCGCCAGCCAGGGACAGGGTGATTCACCCCTCCACTTT
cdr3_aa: CASQGQGDSPLHF

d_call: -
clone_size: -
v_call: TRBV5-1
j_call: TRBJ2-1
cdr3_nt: TGCGCCAGCAGCGCGAACCTAGGTAGCAGTGAGCAGTTCTTC
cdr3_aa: CASSANLGSSEQFF

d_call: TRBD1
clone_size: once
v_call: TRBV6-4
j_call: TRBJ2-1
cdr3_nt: TGTGCCAGCAGTGATAGGGGACAGGCCTCCTACAATGAGCAGTTCTTC
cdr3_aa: CASSDRGQASYNEQFF

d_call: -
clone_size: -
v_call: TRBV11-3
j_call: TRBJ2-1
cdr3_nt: TGTGCCAGCAGCTTCGCAGGGAATAGCAATGAGCAGTTCTTC
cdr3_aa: CASSFAGNSNEQFF

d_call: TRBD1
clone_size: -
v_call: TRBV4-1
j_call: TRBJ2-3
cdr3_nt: TGCGCCAGCAGCCAAGATTTTGCGACAGGGGCTGGCCTCAGCACAGATACGCAGTATTTT
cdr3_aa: CASSQDFATGAGLSTDTQYF

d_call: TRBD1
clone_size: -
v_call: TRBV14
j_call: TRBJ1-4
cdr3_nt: TGTGCCAGCAGCCAAGATAAGGGACAGTCAGAAAAACTGTTTTTT
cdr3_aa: CASSQDKGQSEKLFF

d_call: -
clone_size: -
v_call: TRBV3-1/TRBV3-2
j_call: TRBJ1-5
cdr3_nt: TGTGCCAGCAGCCAAGGTGACCAGGGGCCCCAGCATTTT
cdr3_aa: CASSQGDQGPQHF

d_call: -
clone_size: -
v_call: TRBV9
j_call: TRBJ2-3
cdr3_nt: TGTGCCAGCAGCGTACTAGGCACAGATACGCAGTATTTT
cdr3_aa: CASSVLGTDTQYF

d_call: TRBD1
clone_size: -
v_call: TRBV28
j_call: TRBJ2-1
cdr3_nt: TGTGCCAGCAGCGCCTGGGACAGGGGGCGGGATGAGCAGTTCTTC
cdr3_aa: CASSAWDRGRDEQFF

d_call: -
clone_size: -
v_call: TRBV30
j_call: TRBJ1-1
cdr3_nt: TGTGCCTGGAGGGACACCGGGGGGGCGTACACTGAAGCTTTCTTT
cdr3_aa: CAWRDTGGAYTEAFF

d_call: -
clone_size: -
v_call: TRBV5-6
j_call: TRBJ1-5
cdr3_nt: TGTGCCAGCAGCAGGGACTTGGGTCAGCCCCAGCATTTT
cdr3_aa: CASSRDLGQPQHF

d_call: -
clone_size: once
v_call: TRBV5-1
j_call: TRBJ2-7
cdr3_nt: TGCGCCAGCAGCTTGGAGCAGGGCCCCTACGAGCAGTACTTC
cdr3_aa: CASSLEQGPYEQYF

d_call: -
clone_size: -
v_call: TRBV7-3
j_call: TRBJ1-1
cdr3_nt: TGTGCCAGCAGCTCCCAGGAGAACACTGAAGCTTTCTTT
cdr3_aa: CASSSQENTEAFF

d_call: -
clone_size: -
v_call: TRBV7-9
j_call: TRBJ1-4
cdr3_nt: TGTGCCAGCAGCTCCTCTGAAAAACTGTTTTTT
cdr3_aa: CASSSSEKLFF

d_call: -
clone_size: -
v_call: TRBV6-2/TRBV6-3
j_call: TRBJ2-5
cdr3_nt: TGTGCCAGCAGTTCGGACTACCCGGGGGCCCAGTACTTC
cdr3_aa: CASSSDYPGAQYF

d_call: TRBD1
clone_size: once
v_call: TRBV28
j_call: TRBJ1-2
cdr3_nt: TGTGCCAGCAGTTCCCCCGGACAGGGGGCAAGCTATGGCTACACCTTC
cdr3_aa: CASSSPGQGASYGYTF

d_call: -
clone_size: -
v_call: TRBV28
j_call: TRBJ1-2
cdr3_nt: TGTGCCAGCAGTTATAACAGGCTGAATGGCTACACCTTC
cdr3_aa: CASSYNRLNGYTF

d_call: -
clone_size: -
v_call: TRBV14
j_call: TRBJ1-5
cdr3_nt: TGTGCCAGCAGCCAAGCAGGTCAGCCCCAGCATTTT
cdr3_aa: CASSQAGQPQHF

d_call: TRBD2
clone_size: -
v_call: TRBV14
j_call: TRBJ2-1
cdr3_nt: TGTGCCAGCAGCCAAGCTAGCGGGGGAGTGTTTGAGCAGTTCTTC
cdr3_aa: CASSQASGGVFEQFF

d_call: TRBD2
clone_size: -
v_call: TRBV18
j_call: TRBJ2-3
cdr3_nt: TGTGCCAGCTCACCACCGAGTACTAGCGGGGGTCGGGATACGCAGTATTTT
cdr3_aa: CASSPPSTSGGRDTQYF

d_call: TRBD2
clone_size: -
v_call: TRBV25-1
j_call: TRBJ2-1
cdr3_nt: TGTGCCAGCAGTGATCCCCGGACTAGCGGGCCCACCTACAATGAGCAGTTCTTC
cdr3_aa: CASSDPRTSGPTYNEQFF

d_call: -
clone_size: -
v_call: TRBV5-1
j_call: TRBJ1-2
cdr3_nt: TGCGCCAGCAGTCCGGGCGGGCAACGGTATGGCTACACCTTC
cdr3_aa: CASSPGGQRYGYTF

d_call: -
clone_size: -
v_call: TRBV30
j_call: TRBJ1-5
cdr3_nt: TGTGCCTGGAGTACAAATGGCCTCCCTGGGCCCCAGCATTTT
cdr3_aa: CAWSTNGLPGPQHF

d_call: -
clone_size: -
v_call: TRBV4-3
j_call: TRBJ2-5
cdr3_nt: TGCGCCAGCAGCCCCCGAGCCTTAGAGGGGGAAGAGACCCAGTACTTC
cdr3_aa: CASSPRALEGEETQYF

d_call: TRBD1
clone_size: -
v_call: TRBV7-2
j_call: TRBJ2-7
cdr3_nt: TGTGCCAGCAGCTCCCGGCCCGGGACAGGGGAAGAGCAGTACTTC
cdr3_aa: CASSSRPGTGEEQYF

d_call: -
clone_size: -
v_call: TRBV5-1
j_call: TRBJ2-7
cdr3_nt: TGCGCCAGCGGGCGGCAGGGTTCCTACGAGCAGTACTTC
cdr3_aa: CASGRQGSYEQYF

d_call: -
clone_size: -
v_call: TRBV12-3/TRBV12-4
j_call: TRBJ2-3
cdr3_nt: TGTGCCAGCAGTTTAGAGGAGACAGATACGCAGTATTTT
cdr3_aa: CASSLEETDTQYF

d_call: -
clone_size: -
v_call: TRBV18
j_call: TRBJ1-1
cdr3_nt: TGTGCCACCCAGGGGATGGGGAACACTGAAGCTTTCTTT
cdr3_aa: CATQGMGNTEAFF

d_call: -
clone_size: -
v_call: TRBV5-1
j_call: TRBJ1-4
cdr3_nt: TGCGCCAGCAGTTCGACTTCAAATGAAAAACTGTTTTTT
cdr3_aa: CASSSTSNEKLFF

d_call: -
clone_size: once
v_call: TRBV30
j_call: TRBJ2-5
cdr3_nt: TGTGCCTGGACATTGGGGCAGGGGCAAGAGACCCAGTACTTC
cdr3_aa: CAWTLGQGQETQYF

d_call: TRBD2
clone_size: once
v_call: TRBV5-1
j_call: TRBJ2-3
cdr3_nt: TGCGCCAGCAGCTTGGGACTAGCGGGAGGGCCAGATACGCAGTATTTT
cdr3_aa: CASSLGLAGGPDTQYF

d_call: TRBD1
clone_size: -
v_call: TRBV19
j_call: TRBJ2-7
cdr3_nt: TGTGCCAGTAGACAGGGGCCTATGCAGTACTTC
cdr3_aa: CASRQGPMQYF

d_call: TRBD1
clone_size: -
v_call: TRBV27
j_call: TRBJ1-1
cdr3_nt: TGTGCCAGCGGACCCGGGACAGGGGTTGGGAACACTGAAGCTTTCTTT
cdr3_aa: CASGPGTGVGNTEAFF

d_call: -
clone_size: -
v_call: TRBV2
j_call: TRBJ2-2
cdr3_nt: TGTGCCAGCAGGAATACAGGAATCGCCACCGGGGAGCTGTTTTTT
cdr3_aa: CASRNTGIATGELFF

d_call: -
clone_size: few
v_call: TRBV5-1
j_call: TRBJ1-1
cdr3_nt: TGCGCCAGCAGCTTGGATCCGGACATCCTTGAAGCTTTCTTT
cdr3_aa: CASSLDPDILEAFF

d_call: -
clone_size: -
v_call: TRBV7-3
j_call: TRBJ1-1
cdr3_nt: TGTGCCAGCAGCTTAGAGAGGGGAGGGACTGAAGCTTTCTTT
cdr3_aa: CASSLERGGTEAFF

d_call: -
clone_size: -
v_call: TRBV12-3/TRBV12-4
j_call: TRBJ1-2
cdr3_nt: TGTGCCTCAAGCCGGGGAGGCTATGGCTACACCTTC
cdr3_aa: CASSRGGYGYTF

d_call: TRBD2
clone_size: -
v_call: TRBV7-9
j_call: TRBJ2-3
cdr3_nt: TGTGCCAGCAGCCCAGGACTAGCGGGAGGGCTTGCAGATACGCAGTATTTT
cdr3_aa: CASSPGLAGGLADTQYF

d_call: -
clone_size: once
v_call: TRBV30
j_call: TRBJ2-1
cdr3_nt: TGTGCCTGGAGTGCCCTAGCTTTTGTAAATGAGCAGTTCTTC
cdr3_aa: CAWSALAFVNEQFF

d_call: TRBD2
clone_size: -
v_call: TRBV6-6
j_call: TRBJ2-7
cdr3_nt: TGTGCCAGCAGCCAATCAACTAGCGGCCTCTCCTACGAGCAGTACTTC
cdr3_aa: CASSQSTSGLSYEQYF

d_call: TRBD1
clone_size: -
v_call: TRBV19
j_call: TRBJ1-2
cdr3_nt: TGTGCCAGTAGGAAACAGGGGGCGGAGGGCTACACCTTC
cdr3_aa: CASRKQGAEGYTF

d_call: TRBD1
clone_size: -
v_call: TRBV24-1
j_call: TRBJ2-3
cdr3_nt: TGTGCCACCAGTGATTTTGGACAGGGACCCACAGATACGCAGTATTTT
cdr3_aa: CATSDFGQGPTDTQYF

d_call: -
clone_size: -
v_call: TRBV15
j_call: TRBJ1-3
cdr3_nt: TGTGCCACCAGCAGAGGTCCAGGACAAGGTAACACCATATATTTT
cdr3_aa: CATSRGPGQGNTIYF

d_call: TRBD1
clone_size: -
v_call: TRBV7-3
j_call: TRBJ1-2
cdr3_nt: TGTGCCAGCAGCCTACAGGGGATCGGCTATGGCTACACCTTC
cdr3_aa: CASSLQGIGYGYTF